This passage covers 5 T cell receptor beta chains from one sample sequenced in a study of identical twins. TCRdb re-called the 5' RACE reads through MiXCR, storing one row per CDR3 protein. The table shows a few hundred thousand distinct CDR3 sequences, with roughly 8% occurring only once. These data also formed part of another study, on yellow fever vaccine responses in identical twins.

Sequencing used CD8+ T cells sorted from blood. These receptors were taken from a young woman in good health.

This clonotype was seen more than once but under ten times. The rearrangement links TRBV20-1 to TRBJ2-7; 7 bases agree with TRBD1. The ends lost 6 bases at V and 3 bases at J; junction bases unmatched: 5. Germline assignment: CDR1 DFQATT and CDR2 SNEGSKA (reference sequence). The CDR3 runs 12 residues. CDR3 sequence (DNA): TGCAGTGCGCCCCGACAGGGCTACGAGCAGTACTTC. Protein product: CSAPRQGYEQYF.

This clonotype was seen ten or more times. This sequence joins TRBV4-3 and TRBJ2-1; D ambiguous. V shed 0 bases and J shed 0 bases, with 9 bases lying between them. From germline, CDR1 is LGHNA and CDR2 YSLEER. The CDR3 totals 16 residues. The CDR3 nucleotides read TGCGCCAGCAGCCAAGATTTTACGAGCTCCTACAATGAGCAGTTCTTC. Translated, it gives CASSQDFTSSYNEQFF.

This sequence joins TRBV12-3 or TRBV12-4 and TRBJ1-6; D is uncertain. V was shortened by 3 bases and J by 11 bases, with 8 bases between the two germline ends. The CDR3 extends over 12 amino acids. CDR3 coding DNA: TGTGCCAGCAGTTTCAGATCGACACCCCTCCACTTT. The encoded protein is CASSFRSTPLHF.

V gene TRBV12-3 or TRBV12-4 combines with J gene TRBJ2-3; TRBD1 matches 7 bases. The CDR3 covers 14 residues. V lost 7 bases to trimming and J lost 5 bases; unmatched junction nucleotides: 9. CDR3 region: CASTADRAIDTQYF. In DNA, the CDR3 is TGTGCCAGCACCGCTGACAGGGCGATAGATACGCAGTATTTT.

This clonotype was detected ten times or more. The chain uses TRBV5-1 and TRBJ1-2; 7 nucleotides match TRBD1. The CDR3 consists of 17 residues. Trimming removed 5 bases from V and 3 bases from J; junction bases left unmatched: 16. CDR1 and CDR2 from the germline V gene are SGHRS and YFSETQ. DNA for the CDR3: TGCGCCAGCAGGAGAATGGAGGGGGCGGTGGAGGACTATGGCTACACCTTC. Protein: CASRRMEGAVEDYGYTF.